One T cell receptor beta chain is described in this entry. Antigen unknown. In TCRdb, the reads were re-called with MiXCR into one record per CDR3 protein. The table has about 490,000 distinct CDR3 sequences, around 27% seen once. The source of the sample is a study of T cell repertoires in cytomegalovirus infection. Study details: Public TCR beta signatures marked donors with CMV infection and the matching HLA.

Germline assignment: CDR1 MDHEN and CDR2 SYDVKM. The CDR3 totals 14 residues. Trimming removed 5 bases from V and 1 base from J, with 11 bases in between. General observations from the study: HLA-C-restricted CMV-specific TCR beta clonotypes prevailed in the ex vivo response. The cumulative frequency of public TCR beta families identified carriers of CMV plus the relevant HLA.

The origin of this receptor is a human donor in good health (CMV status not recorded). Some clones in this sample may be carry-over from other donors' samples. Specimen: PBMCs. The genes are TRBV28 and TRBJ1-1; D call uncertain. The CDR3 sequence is CASSRYSENTEAFF. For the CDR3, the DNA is TGTGCCAGCAGTCGATACTCGGAGAACACTGAAGCTTTCTTT.